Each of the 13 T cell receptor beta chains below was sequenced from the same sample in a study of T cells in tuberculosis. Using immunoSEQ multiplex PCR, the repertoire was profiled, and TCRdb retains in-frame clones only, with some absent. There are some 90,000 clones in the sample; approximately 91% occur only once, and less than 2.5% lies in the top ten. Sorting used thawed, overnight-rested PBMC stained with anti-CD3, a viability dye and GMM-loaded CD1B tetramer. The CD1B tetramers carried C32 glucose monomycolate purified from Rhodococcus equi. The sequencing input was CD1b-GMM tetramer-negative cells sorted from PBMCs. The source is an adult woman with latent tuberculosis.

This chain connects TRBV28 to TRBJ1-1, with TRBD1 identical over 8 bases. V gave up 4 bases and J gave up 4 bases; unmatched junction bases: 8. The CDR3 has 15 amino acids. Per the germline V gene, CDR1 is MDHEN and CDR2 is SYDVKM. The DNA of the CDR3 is TGTGCCAGCAGTTATACGACAGGGGAGTTCACTGAAGCTTTCTTT. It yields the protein CASSYTTGEFTEAFF. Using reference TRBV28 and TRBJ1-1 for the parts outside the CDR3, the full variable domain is DVKVTQSSRYLVKRTGEKVFLECVQDMDHENMFWYRQDPGLGLRLIYFSYDVKMKEKGDIPEGYSVSREKKERFSLILESASTNQTSMYLCASSYTTGEFTEAFFGQGTRLTVV.

CDR3 in DNA: TGTGCCAGCAGCTTAGGAGGACATGCAACTAATGAAAAACTGTTTTTT. Translated, it gives CASSLGGHATNEKLFF. The chain combines TRBV7-9 with TRBJ1-4; maybe TRBD1 (5 bases). Germline CDR1 and CDR2: SEHNR and FQNEAQ (reference sequence). Between the trimmed V and J ends, which lost 1 base and 0 bases, there was a span of 9 bases. CDR3 length equals 16 residues. The full variable domain, with the rest looked up from reference TRBV7-9 and TRBJ1-4, is DTGVSQNPRHKITKRGQNVTFRCDPISEHNRLYWYRQTLGQGPEFLTYFQNEAQLEKSRLLSDRFSAERPKGSFSTLEIQRTEQGDSAMYLCASSLGGHATNEKLFFGSGTQLSVL.

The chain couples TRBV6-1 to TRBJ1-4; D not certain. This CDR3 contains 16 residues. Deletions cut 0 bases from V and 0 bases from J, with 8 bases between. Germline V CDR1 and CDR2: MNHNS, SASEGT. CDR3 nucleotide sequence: TGTGCCAGCAGTGAAGCTGGAGGAGCAACTAATGAAAAACTGTTTTTT. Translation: CASSEAGGATNEKLFF.

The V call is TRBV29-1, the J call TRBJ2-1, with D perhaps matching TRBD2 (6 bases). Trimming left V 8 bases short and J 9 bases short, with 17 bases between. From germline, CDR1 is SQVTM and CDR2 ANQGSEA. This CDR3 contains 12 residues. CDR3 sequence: CSHSLGRGEQFF. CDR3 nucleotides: TGCAGCCACTCGTTGGGGCGGGGTGAGCAGTTCTTC.

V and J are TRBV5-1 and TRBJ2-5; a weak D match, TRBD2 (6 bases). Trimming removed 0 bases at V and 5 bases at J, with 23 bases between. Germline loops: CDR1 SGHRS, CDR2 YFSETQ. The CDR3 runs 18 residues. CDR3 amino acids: CASSLEGRLSSARETQYF. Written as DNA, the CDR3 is TGCGCCAGCAGCTTGGAGGGGCGTTTATCTAGCGCAAGGGAGACCCAGTACTTC.

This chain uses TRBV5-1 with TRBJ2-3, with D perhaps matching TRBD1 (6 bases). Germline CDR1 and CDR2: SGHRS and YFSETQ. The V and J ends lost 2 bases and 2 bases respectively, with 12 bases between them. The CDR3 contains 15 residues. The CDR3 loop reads CASSFEDSSTDTQYF. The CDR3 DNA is TGCGCCAGCAGCTTCGAGGACAGCTCCACAGATACGCAGTATTTT.

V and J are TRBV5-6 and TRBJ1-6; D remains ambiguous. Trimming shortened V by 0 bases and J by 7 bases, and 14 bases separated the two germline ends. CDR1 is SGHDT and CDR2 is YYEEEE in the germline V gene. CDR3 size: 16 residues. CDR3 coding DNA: TGTGCCAGCAGCTTGGCACCGGTACCCGCAAATTCACCCCTCCACTTT. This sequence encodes CASSLAPVPANSPLHF. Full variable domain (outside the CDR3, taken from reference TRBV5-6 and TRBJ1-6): DAGVTQSPTHLIKTRGQQVTLRCSPKSGHDTVSWYQQALGQGPQFIFQYYEEEERQRGNFPDRFSGHQFPNYSSELNVNALLLGDSALYLCASSLAPVPANSPLHFGNGTRLTVT.

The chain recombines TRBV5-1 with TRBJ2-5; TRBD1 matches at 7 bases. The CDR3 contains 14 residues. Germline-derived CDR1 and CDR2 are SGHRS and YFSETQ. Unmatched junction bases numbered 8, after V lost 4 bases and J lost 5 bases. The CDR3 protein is CASSPTTGMETQYF. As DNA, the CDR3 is TGCGCCAGCAGCCCTACGACAGGGATGGAGACCCAGTACTTC. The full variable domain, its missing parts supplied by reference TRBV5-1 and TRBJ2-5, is KAGVTQTPRYLIKTRGQQVTLSCSPISGHRSVSWYQQTPGQGLQFLFEYFSETQRNKGNFPGRFSGRQFSNSRSEMNVSTLELGDSALYLCASSPTTGMETQYFGPGTRLLVL.

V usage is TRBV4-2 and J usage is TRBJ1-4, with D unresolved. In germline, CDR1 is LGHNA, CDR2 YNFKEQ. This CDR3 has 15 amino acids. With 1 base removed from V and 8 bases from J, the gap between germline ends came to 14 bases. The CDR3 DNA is TGTGCCAGCAGCCAAGCAGCCCAACCCGGGGAAAAACTGTTTTTT. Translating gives CASSQAAQPGEKLFF.

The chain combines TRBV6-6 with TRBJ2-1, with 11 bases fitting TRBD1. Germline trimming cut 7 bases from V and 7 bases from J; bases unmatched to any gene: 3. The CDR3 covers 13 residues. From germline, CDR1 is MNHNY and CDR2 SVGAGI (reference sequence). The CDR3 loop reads CASNGQGANEQFF. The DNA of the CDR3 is TGTGCCAGCAACGGACAGGGGGCAAATGAGCAGTTCTTC.

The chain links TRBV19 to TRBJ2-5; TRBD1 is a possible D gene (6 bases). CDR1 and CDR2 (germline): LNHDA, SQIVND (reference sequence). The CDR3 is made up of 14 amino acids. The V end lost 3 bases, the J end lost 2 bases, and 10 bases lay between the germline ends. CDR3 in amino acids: CASSISGVQETQYF. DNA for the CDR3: TGTGCCAGTAGTATTTCAGGGGTACAAGAGACCCAGTACTTC.

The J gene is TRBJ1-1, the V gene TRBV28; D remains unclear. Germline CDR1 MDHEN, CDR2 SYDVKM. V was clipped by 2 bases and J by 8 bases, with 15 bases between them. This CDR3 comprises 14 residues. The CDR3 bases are TGTGCCAGCAGTTTAGTAGGTTGGCGGGCCGAAGCTTTCTTT. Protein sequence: CASSLVGWRAEAFF.

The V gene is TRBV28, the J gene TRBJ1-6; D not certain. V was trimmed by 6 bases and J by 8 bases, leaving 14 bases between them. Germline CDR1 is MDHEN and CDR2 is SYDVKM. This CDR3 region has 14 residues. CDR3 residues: CASRQSLLDSPLHF. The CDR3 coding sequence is TGTGCCAGCAGACAGTCCTTGTTGGATTCACCCCTCCACTTT.